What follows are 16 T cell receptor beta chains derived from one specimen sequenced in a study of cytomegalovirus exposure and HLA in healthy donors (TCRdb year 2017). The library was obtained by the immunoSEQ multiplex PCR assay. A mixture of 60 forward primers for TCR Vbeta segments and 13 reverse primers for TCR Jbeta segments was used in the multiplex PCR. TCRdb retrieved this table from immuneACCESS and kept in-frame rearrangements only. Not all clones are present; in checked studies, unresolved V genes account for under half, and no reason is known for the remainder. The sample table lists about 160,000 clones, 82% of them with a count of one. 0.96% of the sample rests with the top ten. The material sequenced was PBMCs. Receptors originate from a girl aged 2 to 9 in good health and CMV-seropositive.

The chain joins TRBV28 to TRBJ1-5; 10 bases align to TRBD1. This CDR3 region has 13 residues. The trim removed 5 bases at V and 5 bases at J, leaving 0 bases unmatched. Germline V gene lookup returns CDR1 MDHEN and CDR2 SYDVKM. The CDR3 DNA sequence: TGTGCCAGCAGTGGGACAGGGGATCAGCCCCAGCATTTT. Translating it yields CASSGTGDQPQHF.

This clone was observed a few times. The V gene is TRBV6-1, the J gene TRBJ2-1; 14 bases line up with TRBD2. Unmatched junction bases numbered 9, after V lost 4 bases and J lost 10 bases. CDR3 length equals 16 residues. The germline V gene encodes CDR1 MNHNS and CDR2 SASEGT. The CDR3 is CASSASTSGRAKEQFF. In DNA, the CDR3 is TGTGCCAGCAGTGCCTCGACTAGCGGGAGGGCCAAGGAGCAGTTCTTC.

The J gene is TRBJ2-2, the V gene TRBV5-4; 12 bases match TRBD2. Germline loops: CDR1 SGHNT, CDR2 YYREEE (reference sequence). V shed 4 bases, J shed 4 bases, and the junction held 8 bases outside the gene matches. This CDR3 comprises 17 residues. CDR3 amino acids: CASSPGLAGGTTGELFF. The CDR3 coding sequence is TGTGCCAGCAGCCCGGGACTAGCGGGCGGTACCACCGGGGAGCTGTTTTTT.

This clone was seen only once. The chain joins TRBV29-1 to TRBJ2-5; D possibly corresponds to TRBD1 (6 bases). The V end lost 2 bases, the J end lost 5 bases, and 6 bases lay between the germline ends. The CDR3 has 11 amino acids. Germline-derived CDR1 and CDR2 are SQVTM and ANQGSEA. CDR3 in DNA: TGCAGCGTTGAAAGGGGGGAGACCCAGTACTTC. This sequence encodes CSVERGETQYF.

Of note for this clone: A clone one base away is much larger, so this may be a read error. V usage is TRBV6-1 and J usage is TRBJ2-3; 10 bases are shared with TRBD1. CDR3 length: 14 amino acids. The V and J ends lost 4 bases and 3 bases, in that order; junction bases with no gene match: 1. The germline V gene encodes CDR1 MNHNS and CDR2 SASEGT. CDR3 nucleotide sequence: TGTGCCAGCAGTGGGACAGGGGGTACAGATACGCAGTATTTT. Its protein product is CASSGTGGTDTQYF.

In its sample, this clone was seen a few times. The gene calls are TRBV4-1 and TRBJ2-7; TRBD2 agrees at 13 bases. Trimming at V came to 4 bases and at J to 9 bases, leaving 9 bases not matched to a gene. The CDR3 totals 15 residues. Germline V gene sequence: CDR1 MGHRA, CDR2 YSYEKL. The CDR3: CASSPILAGGPRQYF. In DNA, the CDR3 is TGCGCCAGCAGCCCGATACTAGCGGGAGGGCCCCGGCAGTACTTC.

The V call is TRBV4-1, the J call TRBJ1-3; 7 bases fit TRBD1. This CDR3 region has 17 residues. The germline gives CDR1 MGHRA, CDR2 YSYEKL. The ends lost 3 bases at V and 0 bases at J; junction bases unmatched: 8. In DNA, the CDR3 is TGCGCCAGCAGCCACATACAGGGGCTTATCTCTGGAAACACCATATATTTT. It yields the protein CASSHIQGLISGNTIYF.

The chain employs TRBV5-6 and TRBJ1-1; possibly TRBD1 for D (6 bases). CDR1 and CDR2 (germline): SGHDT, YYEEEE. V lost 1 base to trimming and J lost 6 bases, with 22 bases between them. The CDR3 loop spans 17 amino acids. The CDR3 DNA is TGTGCCAGCAGCTTGCTGGGACATCTCCCGGGTGGTTCTGAAGCTTTCTTT. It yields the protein CASSLLGHLPGGSEAFF.

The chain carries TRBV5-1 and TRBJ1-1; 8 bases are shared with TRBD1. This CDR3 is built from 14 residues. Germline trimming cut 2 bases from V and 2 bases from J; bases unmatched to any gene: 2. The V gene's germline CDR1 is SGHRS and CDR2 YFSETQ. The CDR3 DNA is TGCGCCAGCAGCTTACAGGGGGGAAACACTGAAGCTTTCTTT. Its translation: CASSLQGGNTEAFF.

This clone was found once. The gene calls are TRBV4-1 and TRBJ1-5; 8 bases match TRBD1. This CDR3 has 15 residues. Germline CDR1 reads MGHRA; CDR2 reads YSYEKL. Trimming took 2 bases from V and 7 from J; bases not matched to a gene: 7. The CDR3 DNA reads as TGCGCCAGCAGCCAAAGGACAGGGTCGCCCCAGCCCCAGCATTTT. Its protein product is CASSQRTGSPQPQHF.

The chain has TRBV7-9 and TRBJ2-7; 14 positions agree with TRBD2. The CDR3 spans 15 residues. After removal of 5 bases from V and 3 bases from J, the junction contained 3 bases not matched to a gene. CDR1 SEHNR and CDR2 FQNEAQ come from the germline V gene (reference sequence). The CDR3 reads CASSQTSGRGYEQYF. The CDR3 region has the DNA TGTGCCAGCAGCCAGACTAGCGGGAGGGGCTACGAGCAGTACTTC.

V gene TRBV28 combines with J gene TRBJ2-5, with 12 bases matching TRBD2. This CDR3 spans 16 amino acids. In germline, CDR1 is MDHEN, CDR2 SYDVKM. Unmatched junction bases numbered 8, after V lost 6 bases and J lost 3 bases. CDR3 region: CASSRPLAGGKETQYF. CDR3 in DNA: TGTGCCAGCAGCCGACCGCTAGCGGGAGGGAAAGAGACCCAGTACTTC.

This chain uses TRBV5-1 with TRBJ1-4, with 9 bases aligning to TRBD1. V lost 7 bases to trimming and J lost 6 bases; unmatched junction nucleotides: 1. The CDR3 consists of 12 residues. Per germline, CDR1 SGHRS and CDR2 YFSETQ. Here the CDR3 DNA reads TGCGCCAGCCGGACAGGGGATGAAAAACTGTTTTTT. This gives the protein CASRTGDEKLFF.

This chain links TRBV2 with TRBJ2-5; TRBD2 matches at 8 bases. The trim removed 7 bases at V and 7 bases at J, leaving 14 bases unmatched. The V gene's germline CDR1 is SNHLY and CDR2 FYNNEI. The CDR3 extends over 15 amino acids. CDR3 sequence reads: CASIRRREARGTQYF. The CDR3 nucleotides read TGTGCCAGCATCCGCCGGCGGGAGGCTCGCGGGACCCAGTACTTC.

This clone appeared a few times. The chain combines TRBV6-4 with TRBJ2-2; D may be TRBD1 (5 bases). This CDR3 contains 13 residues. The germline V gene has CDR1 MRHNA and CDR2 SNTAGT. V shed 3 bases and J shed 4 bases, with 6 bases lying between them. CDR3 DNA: TGTGCCAGCAGTGAAGGGGTCACCGGGGAGCTGTTTTTT. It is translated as CASSEGVTGELFF.

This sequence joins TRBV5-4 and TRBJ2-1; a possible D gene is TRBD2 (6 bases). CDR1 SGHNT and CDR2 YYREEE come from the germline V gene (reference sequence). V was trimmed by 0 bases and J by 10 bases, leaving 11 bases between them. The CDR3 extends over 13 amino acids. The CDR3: CASSLEGGLEQFF. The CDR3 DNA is TGTGCCAGCAGCTTGGAGGGAGGATTGGAGCAGTTCTTC.